Following are 8 T cell receptor beta chains from one sample sequenced in a study of CD8+CD57+ T cells in acquired aplastic anemia. TCR beta VDJ combinations and CDR3 sequences were profiled from genomic DNA. TCRdb re-called the reads through MiXCR, storing one row per CDR3 protein. The sample comprises a few hundred thousand distinct CDR3 sequences, 30% to 40% of which are singletons, and 1% to 1.3% rests with the top ten. Sequencing was performed on sorted CD4+, CD8+, or CD8+CD57+ T cells (not recorded which) from PBMCs. The receptors shown here come from a human donor in good health, serving as a control.

V gene TRBV19 combines with J gene TRBJ2-2; D unclear. V gave up 3 bases and J gave up 2 bases, with 7 bases separating them. CDR3 length equals 14 residues. Germline CDR1 and CDR2: LNHDA and SQIVND (reference sequence). The DNA of the CDR3 is TGTGCCAGTAGTATCGCCACCAACACCGGGGAGCTGTTTTTT. Translated: CASSIATNTGELFF. Drawing the rest from reference TRBV19 and TRBJ2-2, the complete variable domain is DGGITQSPKYLFRKEGQNVTLSCEQNLNHDAMYWYRQDPGQGLRLIYYSQIVNDFQKGDIAEGYSVSREKKESFPLTVTSAQKNPTAFYLCASSIATNTGELFFGEGSRLTVL.

This clonotype was detected many times. This rearrangement joins TRBV10-3 to TRBJ1-2, with D possibly matching TRBD1 (5 bases). The CDR3 runs 16 residues. CDR1 and CDR2 from the germline V gene are ENHRY and SYGVKD. V lost 3 bases to trimming and J lost 6 bases, with 20 bases between them. The DNA for the CDR3 is TGTGCCATCAGTGACCCGGGGGACTCCCCGGGCGATGGCTACACCTTC. Protein sequence: CAISDPGDSPGDGYTF.

The J gene is TRBJ2-2, the V gene TRBV10-3; a possible D gene is TRBD1 (5 bases). The CDR3 consists of 15 residues. Per the germline V gene, CDR1 is ENHRY and CDR2 is SYGVKD. The V and J ends lost 3 bases and 5 bases respectively, with 13 bases between them. CDR3 residues: CAISETGARTGELFF. CDR3 in DNA: TGTGCCATCAGTGAAACAGGCGCGAGGACCGGGGAGCTGTTTTTT.

J is TRBJ2-5 and V is TRBV12-3 or TRBV12-4; 8 bases fit TRBD2. The CDR3 has 15 amino acids. Germline trimming cut 3 bases from V and 0 bases from J; bases unmatched to any gene: 3. The CDR3 nucleotides are TGTGCCAGCAGTTTGTTTAGCGGGAACCAAGAGACCCAGTACTTC. Amino acid sequence: CASSLFSGNQETQYF.

CDR3 amino acids: CASSHGTQDPRGYTF. Written as DNA, the CDR3 is TGCGCCAGCAGTCATGGGACCCAGGACCCTAGAGGCTACACCTTC. This chain joins TRBV10-2 and TRBJ1-2; D may be TRBD1 (5 bases). V lost 5 bases to trimming and J lost 8 bases, with 21 bases between them. Germline V lookup: CDR1 WSHSY, CDR2 SAAADI. This CDR3 region has 15 residues.

There are many counts of this clonotype. This chain uses TRBV4-1 with TRBJ1-2; D is unclear. V was clipped by 4 bases and J by 0 bases, with 9 bases between them. The CDR3 is 14 residues long. From germline, CDR1 is MGHRA and CDR2 YSYEKL. The CDR3 loop reads CASSPPGTNYGYTF. The DNA for the CDR3 is TGCGCCAGCAGCCCCCCTGGAACTAACTATGGCTACACCTTC.

About this clonotype itself: A read error is possible here, since a much larger clone lies one base away. V and J are TRBV7-2 and TRBJ2-7; 7 bases are shared with TRBD2. The germline CDR1 and CDR2 sequences are SGHTA and FQGNSA. CDR3 length equals 15 residues. Trimming took 2 bases from V and 3 from J; bases not matched to a gene: 7. The CDR3 sequence is CASSLSIGRFYEQYF. The CDR3 nucleotides are TGTGCCAGCAGCTTATCGATCGGGAGGTTCTACGAGCAGTACTTC.

This clonotype was detected a few times. Because the CDR3 is missing its conserved closing phenylalanine or tryptophan, this is likely a read error. The DNA is omitted, as the CDR3 cannot be located on it reliably, and the CDR3 follows TCRdb's listing. The chain combines TRBV10-2 with TRBJ1-6; TRBD1 is the table's D call and was not checked against the DNA. The CDR3 is 9 amino acids in total, end residues counted. Germline lookup yields CDR1 WSHSY and CDR2 SAAADI. The CDR3 here is CASSPLPHY.